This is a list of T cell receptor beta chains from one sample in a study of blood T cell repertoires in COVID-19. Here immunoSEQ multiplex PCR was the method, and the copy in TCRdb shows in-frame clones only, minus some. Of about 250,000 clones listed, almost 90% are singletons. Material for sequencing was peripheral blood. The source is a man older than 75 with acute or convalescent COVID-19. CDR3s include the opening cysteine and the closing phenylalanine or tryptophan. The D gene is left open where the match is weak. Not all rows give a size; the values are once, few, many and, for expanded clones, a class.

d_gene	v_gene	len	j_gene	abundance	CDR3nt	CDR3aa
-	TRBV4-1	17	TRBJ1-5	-	TGCGCCAGCAGCCACAAAGGGGGGGTACTCAACAATCAGCCCCAGCATTTT	CASSHKGGVLNNQPQHF
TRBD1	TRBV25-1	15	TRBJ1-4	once	TGTGCCAGCAGTTCCCCCGGGACAGTTAATGAAAAACTGTTTTTT	CASSSPGTVNEKLFF
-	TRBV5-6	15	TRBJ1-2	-	TGTGCCAGCAGCTTGGCCGTCGCGGCGAACTATGGCTACACCTTC	CASSLAVAANYGYTF
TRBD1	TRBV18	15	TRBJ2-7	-	TGTGCCAGCTCTAACCCCGGGACAGGGAACTACGAGCAGTACTTC	CASSNPGTGNYEQYF
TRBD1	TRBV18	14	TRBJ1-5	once	TGTGCCAGCTCAGCCTTGACAGGGTTCCAGCCCCAGCATTTT	CASSALTGFQPQHF
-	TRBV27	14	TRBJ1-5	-	TGTGCCAGCAGTTTATGGGGAGTTAATCAGCCCCAGCATTTT	CASSLWGVNQPQHF
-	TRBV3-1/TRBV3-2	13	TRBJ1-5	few	TGTGCCAGCAGCCAACTCCGAGATCAGCCCCAGCATTTT	CASSQLRDQPQHF
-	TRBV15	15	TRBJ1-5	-	TGTGCCACCAGCAGAGATCAGGGATTCCATCAGCCCCAGCATTTT	CATSRDQGFHQPQHF
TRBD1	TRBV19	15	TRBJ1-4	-	TGTGCCAGTAGCCCAACCGGGACAGGGAATGAAAAACTGTTTTTT	CASSPTGTGNEKLFF
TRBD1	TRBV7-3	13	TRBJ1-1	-	TGTGCCAGCAGCGCGACAGGGGTAAGATCAGCTTTCTTT	CASSATGVRSAFF
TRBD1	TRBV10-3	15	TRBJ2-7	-	TGTGCCATCAGTGAGTCGTCGGGACAGAGCTACGAGCAGTACTTC	CAISESSGQSYEQYF
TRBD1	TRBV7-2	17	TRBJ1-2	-	TGTGCCAGCAGCTTCCCCGCCCCTAGGGGGCTGGGCGATGGCTACACCTTC	CASSFPAPRGLGDGYTF
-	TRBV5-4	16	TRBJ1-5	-	TGTGCCAGCTTCGGGGTGAGGGGGGAGGGTCGGCAGCCCCAGCATTTT	CASFGVRGEGRQPQHF
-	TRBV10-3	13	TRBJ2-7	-	TGTGCCATCACCGCTGGCGAAGGGGGCGAGCAGTACTTC	CAITAGEGGEQYF
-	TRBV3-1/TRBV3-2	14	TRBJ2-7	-	TGTGCCAGCAGCCAAGATCCGCCCTCCTACGAGCAGTACTTC	CASSQDPPSYEQYF
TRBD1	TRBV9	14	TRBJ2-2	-	TGTGCCAGCAGCACGAGACAGGGAACCGGGGAGCTGTTTTTT	CASSTRQGTGELFF
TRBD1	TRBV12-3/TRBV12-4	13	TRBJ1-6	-	TGTGCCAGCAGCCCACAGGGGAATTCACCCCTCCACTTT	CASSPQGNSPLHF
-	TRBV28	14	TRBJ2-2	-	TGTGCCAGCAGTTTACAGGCAGACACCGGGGAGCTGTTTTTT	CASSLQADTGELFF
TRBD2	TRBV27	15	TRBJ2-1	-	TGTGCCAGCAGTTTATTTAGCGGGGGGTTCTATGAGCAGTTCTTC	CASSLFSGGFYEQFF
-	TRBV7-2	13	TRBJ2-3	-	TGTGCCAGCAGCCTACAGGTCACAGATACGCAGTATTTT	CASSLQVTDTQYF
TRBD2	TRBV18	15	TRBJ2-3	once	TGTGCCAGCTCTCGGGACTACCCTCGTACAGATACGCAGTATTTT	CASSRDYPRTDTQYF
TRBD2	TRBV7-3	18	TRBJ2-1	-	TGTGCCAGCAGCTCGAGACTAGCGGGAGGCCTCTCCTACAATGAGCAGTTCTTC	CASSSRLAGGLSYNEQFF
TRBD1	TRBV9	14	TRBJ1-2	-	TGTGCCAGCAGCGTAGAGGGCAGGGGGCAAGGCTACACCTTC	CASSVEGRGQGYTF
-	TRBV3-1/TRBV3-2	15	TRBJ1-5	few	TGTGCCAGCAGCCAAGATCCAGGTCGCAATCAGCCCCAGCATTTT	CASSQDPGRNQPQHF
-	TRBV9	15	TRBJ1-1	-	TGTGCCAGCAGCGTAGGGGACACCCAGGACACTGAAGCTTTCTTT	CASSVGDTQDTEAFF
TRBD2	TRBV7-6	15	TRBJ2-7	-	TGTGCCAGCAGCTTTAGAAGCGGGGGAATCCACGAGCAGTACTTC	CASSFRSGGIHEQYF
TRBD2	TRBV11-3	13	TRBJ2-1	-	TGTGCCAGCAGCAAAGGGACTAGCGGGACTCAGTTCTTC	CASSKGTSGTQFF
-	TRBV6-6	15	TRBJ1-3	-	TGTGCCAGCACCCTTACGGGGGAGTATGGAAACACCATATATTTT	CASTLTGEYGNTIYF
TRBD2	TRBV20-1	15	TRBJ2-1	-	TGCAGTGCTAGTACACTAGCGGGAGGGCCAAATGAGCAGTTCTTC	CSASTLAGGPNEQFF
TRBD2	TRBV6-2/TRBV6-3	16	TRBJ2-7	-	TGTGCCAGCAGTCAAGGGACTAGCGGGAGGGCCCACGAGCAGTACTTC	CASSQGTSGRAHEQYF
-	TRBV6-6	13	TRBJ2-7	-	TGTGCCAGCAGTGCCGGGATCTTTATGGAGCAGTACTTC	CASSAGIFMEQYF
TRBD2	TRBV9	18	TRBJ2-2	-	TGTGCCAGCAGCGTTATAGGGACTAGCGGGACGAACACCGGGGAGCTGTTTTTT	CASSVIGTSGTNTGELFF
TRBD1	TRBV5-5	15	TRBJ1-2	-	TGTGCCAGCAGCCCCGGGACAGGAACTAACTATGGCTACACCTTC	CASSPGTGTNYGYTF
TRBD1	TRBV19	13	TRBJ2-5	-	TGTGCCAGTAGCGGGGACAGGCAAGAGACCCAGTACTTC	CASSGDRQETQYF
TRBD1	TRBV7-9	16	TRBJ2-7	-	TGTGCCAGCAGCTATGGGCCGGGACAGGGAATTTACGAGCAGTACTTC	CASSYGPGQGIYEQYF
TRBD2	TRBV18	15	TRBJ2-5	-	TGTGCCAGCTCACCCGGGGAGGGGAGGCAAGAGACCCAGTACTTC	CASSPGEGRQETQYF
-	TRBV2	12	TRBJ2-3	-	TGTGCCAGCAGTCCGGAGCGTGATACGCAGTATTTT	CASSPERDTQYF
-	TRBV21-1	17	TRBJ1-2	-	TGTGCCAGCAGCAAAGCGCGGGGGGGACAGGCTAACTATGGCTACACCTTC	CASSKARGGQANYGYTF
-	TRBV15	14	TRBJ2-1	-	TGTGCCACCAGCGGGGGGGGGCCCTACAATGAGCAGTTCTTC	CATSGGGPYNEQFF
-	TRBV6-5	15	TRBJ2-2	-	TGTGCCAGCAGTTACGATAGGGGGAACACCGGGGAGCTGTTTTTT	CASSYDRGNTGELFF